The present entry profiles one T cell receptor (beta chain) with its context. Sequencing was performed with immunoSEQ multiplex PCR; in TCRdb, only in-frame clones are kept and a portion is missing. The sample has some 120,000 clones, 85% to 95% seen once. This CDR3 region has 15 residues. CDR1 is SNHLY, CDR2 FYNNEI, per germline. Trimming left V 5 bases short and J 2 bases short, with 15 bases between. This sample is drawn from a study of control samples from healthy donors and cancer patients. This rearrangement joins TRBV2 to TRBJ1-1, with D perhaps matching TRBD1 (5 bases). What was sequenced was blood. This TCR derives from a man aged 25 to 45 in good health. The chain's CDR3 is CASSPWGEGNTEAFF. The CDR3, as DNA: TGTGCCAGCAGTCCGTGGGGGGAGGGAAACACTGAAGCTTTCTTT.